This passage covers 14 T cell receptor beta chains from one sample sequenced in a study of T cell responses to AZD1222 COVID-19 vaccine. Clones were sequenced by immunoSEQ multiplex PCR, and TCRdb holds only the in-frame ones, with some missing. The sample has tens of thousands of clones, 80% to 90% seen once. This material consisted of peripheral blood, taken on day 0 of AZD1222 vaccination. All receptors derive from an adult in good health.

The chain links TRBV29-1 to TRBJ1-5; the match to TRBD1 covers 7 bases. The V and J ends lost 7 bases and 6 bases, in that order; junction bases with no gene match: 9. Germline lookup yields CDR1 SQVTM and CDR2 ANQGSEA. The CDR3 contains 13 residues. DNA for the CDR3: TGCAGCGAACGACAGGGCGGGGGTCAGCCCCAGCATTTT. Protein product: CSERQGGGQPQHF.

The sample holds one count of this clone. This sequence joins TRBV7-3 and TRBJ1-1; 7 bases align to TRBD1. Germline-derived CDR1 and CDR2 are SGHTA and FQGTGA. The V and J ends lost 6 bases and 3 bases, in that order; junction bases with no gene match: 7. This CDR3 has 14 residues. The CDR3, as DNA: TGTGCCAGCAGACGAACAGGGGCTGACACTGAAGCTTTCTTT. It encodes CASRRTGADTEAFF.

The gene calls are TRBV6-1 and TRBJ2-2, with a tentative D call TRBD1 (6 bases). The CDR3 has 16 residues. Trimming pared 1 base from V and 2 bases from J, leaving 11 bases between. Germline loops: CDR1 MNHNS, CDR2 SASEGT. CDR3 in amino acids: CASSEGGTINTGELFF. The CDR3 nucleotides read TGTGCCAGCAGTGAAGGTGGGACAATCAACACCGGGGAGCTGTTTTTT.

J is TRBJ1-4 and V is TRBV15; D call uncertain. The germline gives CDR1 LNHNV, CDR2 YYDKDF (reference sequence). Trimming stripped 6 bases from V and 2 bases from J, with 7 bases between. This CDR3 region has 13 residues. The CDR3 DNA follows: TGTGCCACCAGGTACGGTACTAATGAAAAACTGTTTTTT. Its protein is CATRYGTNEKLFF.

The chain has TRBV6-5 and TRBJ2-4; no firm D call. This CDR3 contains 13 residues. In germline, CDR1 is MNHEY, CDR2 SVGAGI. V lost 0 bases and J lost 1, with 1 base in between. The CDR3 DNA sequence: TGTGCCAGCAGTTACTCGGCCAAAAACATTCAGTACTTC. This sequence encodes CASSYSAKNIQYF.

The count of this clone is one. The chain combines TRBV12-3 or TRBV12-4 with TRBJ2-5; weak D call: TRBD1 (6 bases). This CDR3 comprises 12 residues. With 5 bases removed from V and 5 bases from J, the gap between germline ends came to 9 bases. The CDR3 coding sequence is TGTGCCAGCAGTGCCGGACAGGAGACCCAGTACTTC. Protein product: CASSAGQETQYF.

This clone was recorded once. V usage is TRBV10-1 and J usage is TRBJ2-7; either TRBD1 or TRBD2 may fit D (5 bases each). V lost 10 bases to trimming and J lost 2 bases, with 15 bases between them. CDR1 is WNHNN and CDR2 is SYGVQD in the germline V gene (reference sequence). The length of the CDR3 is 13 residues. CDR3 bases: TGCGCCACCCCGGGACGGACAACCTACGAGCAGTACTTC. Translated, it gives CATPGRTTYEQYF.

In this sample, this clone turned up once. The CDR3 here is CASSLEAAASTDTQYF. The CDR3 nucleotides read TGTGCCAGCAGCTTGGAGGCAGCAGCTAGCACAGATACGCAGTATTTT. The V gene is TRBV5-5, the J gene TRBJ2-3; D unclear. Per the germline V gene, CDR1 is SGHKS and CDR2 is YYEKEE (reference sequence). V lost 0 bases and J 0 bases, leaving 11 bases between the germline ends. The CDR3 sequence is 16 residues long.

The genes are TRBV19 and TRBJ1-1, with D maybe TRBD1 (5 bases). CDR3 size: 14 residues. Germline values: CDR1 LNHDA, CDR2 SQIVND (reference sequence). V lost 5 bases, J lost 4 bases, and 14 bases lay in between. The CDR3 here is CASSWGPGSTEAFF. DNA of the CDR3: TGTGCCAGTAGTTGGGGCCCCGGGTCCACTGAAGCTTTCTTT.

V usage is TRBV12-3 or TRBV12-4 and J usage is TRBJ2-1, with D maybe TRBD2 (5 bases). The CDR3 runs to 12 residues. V was trimmed by 5 bases and J by 12 bases, leaving 14 bases between them. CDR3 nucleotide sequence: TGTGCCAGCAGTCCCCAGCTAGCTGGGCAGTTCTTC. This translates into CASSPQLAGQFF.

The genes are TRBV24-1 and TRBJ2-1; D unclear. The CDR3 has 12 amino acids. The V gene lost 6 bases and the J gene lost 6 bases, with 8 bases spanning the gap. The germline CDR1 and CDR2 sequences are KGHDR and SFDVKD. The CDR3 DNA reads as TGTGCCACCAGTTCTAGGAGCAATGAGCAGTTCTTC. Translated, it gives CATSSRSNEQFF.

In this sample, this clone turned up once. The chain uses TRBV6-4 and TRBJ2-1; tentatively, D is TRBD2 (5 bases). CDR1 is MRHNA and CDR2 is SNTAGT in the germline V gene. This CDR3 spans 13 amino acids. Trimming stripped 3 bases from V and 5 bases from J, with 8 bases between. Here the CDR3 reads CASSERENNEQFF. The DNA of the CDR3 is TGTGCCAGCAGTGAGAGGGAAAACAATGAGCAGTTCTTC.

The V and J genes are TRBV6-5 and TRBJ1-1; D is undetermined. Trimming cost V 0 bases and J 0 bases, with 5 bases left between them. Per the germline V gene, CDR1 is MNHEY and CDR2 is SVGAGI. CDR3 length: 14 amino acids. CDR3 sequence reads: CASSYSGMNTEAFF. CDR3 DNA: TGTGCCAGCAGTTACTCCGGAATGAACACTGAAGCTTTCTTT.

The chain is built from TRBV9 and TRBJ1-2, with D possibly TRBD1 on 6 matching bases. Looked up from germline, CDR1 is SGDLS and CDR2 is YYNGEE. There are 14 residues in the CDR3. V was pared by 0 bases and J by 8 bases, with 14 bases between. The CDR3 reads CASSVAKGGGGYTF. The DNA for the CDR3 is TGTGCCAGCAGCGTAGCGAAGGGTGGGGGCGGCTACACCTTC.